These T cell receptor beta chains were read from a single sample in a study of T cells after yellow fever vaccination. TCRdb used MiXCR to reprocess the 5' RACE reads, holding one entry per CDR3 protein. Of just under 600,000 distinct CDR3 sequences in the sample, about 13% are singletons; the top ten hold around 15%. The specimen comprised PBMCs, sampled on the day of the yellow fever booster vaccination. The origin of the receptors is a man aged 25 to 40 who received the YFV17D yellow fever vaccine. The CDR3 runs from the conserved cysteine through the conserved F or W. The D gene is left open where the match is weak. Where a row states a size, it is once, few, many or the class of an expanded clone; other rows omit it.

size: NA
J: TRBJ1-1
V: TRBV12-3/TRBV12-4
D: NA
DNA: TGTGCCAGCAACCCGGGGTGGGGTTCGGAGGGGGCTTTCTTT
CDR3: CASNPGWGSEGAFF

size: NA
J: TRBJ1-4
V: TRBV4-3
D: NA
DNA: TGCGCCAGCAGCCAAGATTTTGACGGGGAAGGACAACAGAATGAAAAACTGTTTTTT
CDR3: CASSQDFDGEGQQNEKLFF

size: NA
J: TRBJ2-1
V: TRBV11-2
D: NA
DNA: TGTGCCAGCAGGTTAGCCTGGAATGAGCAGTTCTTC
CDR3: CASRLAWNEQFF

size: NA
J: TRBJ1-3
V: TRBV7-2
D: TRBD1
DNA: TGTGCCAGCAGCGACCCAGGCGGGACAGGGCGAGGAAACACCATATATTTT
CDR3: CASSDPGGTGRGNTIYF

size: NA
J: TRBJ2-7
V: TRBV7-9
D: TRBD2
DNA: TGTGCCAGCAGCTTACTAGCGGGAGATAACTACGAGCAGTACTTC
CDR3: CASSLLAGDNYEQYF

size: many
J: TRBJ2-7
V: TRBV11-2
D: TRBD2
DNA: TGTGCCAGCAGCTTAGTACTAGCGGGTTACGAGCAGTACTTC
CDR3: CASSLVLAGYEQYF

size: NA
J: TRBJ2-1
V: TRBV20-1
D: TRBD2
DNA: TGCAGTGCTAGAGATCCACGGACTAGCGCCTCGAATGAGCAGTTCTTC
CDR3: CSARDPRTSASNEQFF

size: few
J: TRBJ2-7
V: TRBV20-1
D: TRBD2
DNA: TGCAGTGCTAGGTCGGTAGCGGGCGCCTCCCACTACGAGCAGTACTTC
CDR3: CSARSVAGASHYEQYF

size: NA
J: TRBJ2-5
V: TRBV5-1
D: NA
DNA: TGCGCCAGCACCCGACTGGAAGAAGAGACCCAGTACTTC
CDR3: CASTRLEEETQYF

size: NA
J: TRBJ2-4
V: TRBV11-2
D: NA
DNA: TGTGCCAGCAGCCCGCGGGACGGAACAATTGCCAAAAACATTCAGTACTTC
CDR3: CASSPRDGTIAKNIQYF

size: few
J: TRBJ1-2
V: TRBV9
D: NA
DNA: TGTGCCAGCAGCGACGACAGGAGAGGATATGGCTACACCTTC
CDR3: CASSDDRRGYGYTF

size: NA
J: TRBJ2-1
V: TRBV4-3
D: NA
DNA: TGCGCCAGCAGCCAACTTACTAGCACCGAGCAGTTCTTC
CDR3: CASSQLTSTEQFF

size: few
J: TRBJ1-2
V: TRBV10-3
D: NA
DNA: TGTGCCATCAGTGAGTCGGGGAAGGGAGCTAACTATGGCTACACCTTC
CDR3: CAISESGKGANYGYTF

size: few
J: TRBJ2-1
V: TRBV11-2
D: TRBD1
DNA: TGTGCCAGCAACCCACGTCCGGGACAGGGGCACGATGAGCAGTTCTTC
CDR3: CASNPRPGQGHDEQFF

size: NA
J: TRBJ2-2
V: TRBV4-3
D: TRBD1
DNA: TGCGCCAGCAGCCAAGCCCCGGACAGGGCTGTCGAGGACACCGGGGAGCTGTTTTTT
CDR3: CASSQAPDRAVEDTGELFF

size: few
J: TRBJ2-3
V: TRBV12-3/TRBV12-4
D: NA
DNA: TGTGCCAGCAGTTTAGAAGGTACAGCGCAGTATTTT
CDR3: CASSLEGTAQYF

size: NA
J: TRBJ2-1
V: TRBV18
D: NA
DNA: TGTGCCAGCTCACCACAGGTGGGAGAAACGACCAATGAGCAGTTCTTC
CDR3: CASSPQVGETTNEQFF

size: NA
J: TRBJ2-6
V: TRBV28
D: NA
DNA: TGTGCCAGCTCTGCTAGAGGGCTAAGAAACTCTGGGGCCAACGTCCTGACTTTC
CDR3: CASSARGLRNSGANVLTF

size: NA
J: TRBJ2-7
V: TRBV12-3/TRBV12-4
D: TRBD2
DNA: TGTGCCAGCAGGGTCGGGGGGAGCGGGAAAGCGGGTGAGCAGTACTTC
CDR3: CASRVGGSGKAGEQYF

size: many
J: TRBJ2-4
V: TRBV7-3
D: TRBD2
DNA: TGTGCCAGCAGCTTAACTTTAGCTAGCGGGAGTGACATTCAGTACTTC
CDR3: CASSLTLASGSDIQYF